The subject of this entry is one TCR beta chain. Germline CDR1 SGHVS, CDR2 FNYEAQ. With 1 base clipped from V and 4 bases from J, the junction kept 5 bases outside the gene matches. The CDR3 loop spans 16 amino acids. Sequenced by immunoSEQ multiplex PCR; TCRdb stores in-frame clones only, minus some. The sample contains approximately 330,000 clones, almost 90% of which appear only once. Seattle researchers signed up patients amid active infection and tracked them longitudinally. This entry comes from a study of blood T cell repertoires in COVID-19. The genes are TRBV7-6 and TRBJ2-5; 11 bases match TRBD2. The receptor comes from a woman between 40 and 50 years old with COVID-19, enrolled during active disease. Sequencing input: peripheral blood. CDR3 in amino acids: CASSLGSGGAVETQYF. Here the CDR3 DNA reads TGTGCCAGCAGCTTAGGTAGCGGGGGGGCCGTAGAGACCCAGTACTTC.